The clone carrying this T cell receptor beta chain was observed a handful of times. What it recognizes is unknown. The data derive from a study of T-cell memory formation after mild COVID-19. Looking at the study overall: TCR clusters mostly belonged to single donors. Notes on the study in general: Clones that contracted clustered mainly in CM and EM if CD4+ and in EMRA if CD8+. The authors did not confirm SARS-CoV-2 specificity of second-wave clones peaking day 37.

The CDR3 totals 14 residues. Trimming removed 6 bases from V and 2 bases from J; junction bases left unmatched: 5. MiXCR, run by TCRdb on the 5' RACE reads, gives a single entry per CDR3 protein. The table has 170,000 or so distinct CDR3 sequences, about 21% seen once; the top ten hold roughly 23%. Sequenced: PBMCs or a T cell subset sorted from them (not recorded which). The receptor comes from an adult woman who had mild COVID-19 (a few samples of this study predate the infection). Cell type and time point are not known. V gene TRBV12-3 or TRBV12-4 combines with J gene TRBJ2-5; 8 bases fit TRBD1. CDR3 loop: CASRGTGWQETQYF. The CDR3 nucleotides are TGTGCCAGCAGGGGGACAGGTTGGCAAGAGACCCAGTACTTC.